This TCR beta chain was found in a study of T cells in localized non-small cell lung cancer. The method was immunoSEQ multiplex PCR; TCRdb's version includes in-frame clones alone and lacks a portion of them. The sample holds around 130,000 clones; about 90% are singletons and the top ten take approximately 1.5%. General study results and limits: Sequencing was limited to one tumor region, leaving the possibility of heterogeneity open.

The V gene's germline CDR1 is SGHRS and CDR2 YFSETQ. V trimming: 3 bases; J trimming: 2 bases; junction bases outside the gene matches: 1. CDR3 size: 15 residues. Concerning this clone: The antigen remains undetermined.

This TCR derives from a female donor older than 55 with stage I lung adenocarcinoma. The chain recombines TRBV5-1 with TRBJ2-7; 14 bases map to TRBD2. Sequencing used peripheral blood, obtained before any cancer treatment. CDR3 in DNA: TGCGCCAGCAGCTCGGGACTAGCGGGAGCCTACGAGCAGTACTTC. Its translation: CASSSGLAGAYEQYF. Drawing the rest from reference TRBV5-1 and TRBJ2-7, the complete variable domain is KAGVTQTPRYLIKTRGQQVTLSCSPISGHRSVSWYQQTPGQGLQFLFEYFSETQRNKGNFPGRFSGRQFSNSRSEMNVSTLELGDSALYLCASSSGLAGAYEQYFGPGTRLTVT.